This TCR beta chain was sequenced in a study of T cells in Graves' hyperthyroidism and ophthalmopathy (dated by TCRdb to 2018 to 2020). For the wider study: Peripheral blood samples were taken at the time of initial diagnosis, prior to any treatment. TCR V-J signatures able to tell the groups apart were searched for in a discovery cohort of 90 to 100 patients, of whom roughly 42 had Graves' ophthalmopathy and around 58 had stable Graves' hyperthyroidism. Whether ophthalmopathy could be predicted prospectively was tested in an independent validation cohort made up of 18 to 20 hyperthyroidism patients plus 17 patients who later progressed to ophthalmopathy. The 100 discovery patients were randomly split 7:3 into training and test sets. In about 6 Graves' hyperthyroidism patients, the study also compared T-cell repertoires from thyroid tissue with T-cell repertoires from blood. After blood sampling, hyperthyroidism patients were treated with methimazole at a starting dose of 30 mg daily, and ophthalmopathy patients were treated with high-dose intravenous methylprednisolone. According to the paper, TCR Vbeta CDR3 sequencing was carried out on 135 peripheral blood samples, which came from approximately 41 ophthalmopathy, around 74 hyperthyroidism and approximately 17 progressor patients. Results and caveats for the whole study, not just this receptor: A 13 V-J signature model separated ophthalmopathy from stable hyperthyroidism, with roughly 88% sensitivity and about 81% specificity in cross-validation and 80%/75% in testing. Sample size was not statistically predetermined, and investigators were not blinded to group allocation. Most expanded thyroid clonotypes (frequency above 0.001) were also detected in blood, suggesting blood repertoires may reflect thyroid immune responses. During validation, the model predicted progression to ophthalmopathy a median of around 7 months ahead of onset, with around 65% sensitivity and 72.22% specificity.

The CDR3, cysteine through phenylalanine, is 17 amino acids long. Only the CDR3 DNA is retained, 51 bases long and in frame from the first base. CDR1 and CDR2, looked up from the germline V gene (reference sequence), are MNHNY and SVGAGI. Deletion took 6 bases off V and 1 base off J, with a span of 22 bases between the germline ends. With regard to this clonotype: This receptor's antigen is unknown. No per-base quality is available; no much larger clone lies one base away.

The TCR beta CDR3 regions were amplified from the RNA transcripts. The first round of RT-PCR for the TCR CDR3 was performed with the HTBI primer set and the Qiagen OneStep RT-PCR kit. The libraries were constructed in a second round of multiplex PCR and then size-selected and purified. Libraries were sequenced paired-end with 100 bp reads on an Illumina HiSeq2000. Per the authors' processing: Raw data were processed with SOAPnuke, discarding reads with adapters, uncalled bases, mean Phred below 15, or no exact constant-primer or identifier match. High-quality paired reads were merged with COPE v1.2.5, and unique nucleotide sequences were defined as clonotypes. MiTCR v1.1 was used to align clonotypes to the IMGT TRBV, TRBD and TRBJ reference segments. The analysis was restricted to V-J combinations with a frequency above 0.0001, which together covered 99.2% of the repertoires. The TCS score was defined as the ratio of F50 (clonal expansion) to E x V (chaos), calculated using BLOSUM62-based TCRdist between CDR3 peptides within each V-J. Welch's t-statistics and random forest reduced 514 V-J features to 13, which were used in a naive Bayes classifier (R e1071). The Morisita-Horn index was used to measure how similar the thyroid and blood repertoires were. TCRdb trimmed public reads at Q25 via fastp, called clones via MiXCR and kept in-frame beta chains. Here each entry gathers all rows of one CDR3 protein and keeps the most common genes and DNA. In this record, the V and J calls reflect TCRdb's handling and not the investigators' own analysis. The sample has roughly 840,000 distinct CDR3 sequences on record, about two fifths of them singletons. The ten largest clones capture more than 7% of the sample.

Stable Graves' hyperthyroidism was defined as no progression to ophthalmopathy during 18 months of follow-up. Hyperthyroidism patients were newly diagnosed, had a disease duration of under 2 months, and were aged 18 to 65 years. Patients with uncontrolled infections, other autoimmune diseases, pregnancy or lactation were excluded. Diagnoses were established on the basis of clinical symptoms, serum thyroxine and TRAb, thyroid ultrasound, and orbital computed tomography. Ficoll-Paque density gradient centrifugation was used to isolate PBMCs from about 10 ml of fresh peripheral blood. Trizol reagent was used to extract total RNA, and RNA quality was then checked on an Agilent 2100 Bioanalyzer.

The specimen sequenced was blood. The sequence derives from a man aged 18 to 35 with Graves' hyperthyroidism. The rearrangement combines TRBV6-6 with TRBJ2-7, and possibly TRBD1, on 5 matching bases. This receptor carries the CDR3 CASSPVGRGADSYEQYF. The DNA is as follows: TGTGCCAGCAGCCCGGTAGGAAGGGGCGCGGATTCCTACGAGCAGTACTTC.